The 13 T cell receptor beta chains in this list originate from one sample, sequenced in a study of technical replicates of blood from four donors. Produced via immunoSEQ multiplex PCR; TCRdb's table is partial and in-frame only. The sample carries approximately 75,000 clones, around 97% recorded once. Sequenced material: T cells isolated from PBMCs. Receptors originate from a human donor in good health.

This clone was recorded once. The J gene is TRBJ2-5, the V gene TRBV5-4; D is uncertain. The V end lost 2 bases, the J end lost 1 base, and 6 bases lay between the germline ends. This CDR3 has 13 amino acids. Per germline, CDR1 SGHNT and CDR2 YYREEE (reference sequence). The CDR3 protein is CASSFRSQETQYF. Written as DNA, the CDR3 is TGTGCCAGCAGCTTCCGCAGCCAAGAGACCCAGTACTTC. Full variable domain (rest looked up from reference TRBV5-4 and TRBJ2-5): ETGVTQSPTHLIKTRGQQVTLRCSSQSGHNTVSWYQQALGQGPQFIFQYYREEENGRGNFPPRFSGLQFPNYSSELNVNALELDDSALYLCASSFRSQETQYFGPGTRLLVL.

The chain recombines TRBV19 with TRBJ2-1; TRBD2 matches 12 bases. V was pared by 5 bases and J by 6 bases, with 5 bases of the junction left unmatched. The germline gives CDR1 LNHDA, CDR2 SQIVND (reference sequence). The CDR3 runs to 15 residues. The CDR3 here is CASSQLAGGFNEQFF. Here the CDR3 DNA reads TGTGCCAGTAGTCAACTAGCGGGAGGTTTCAATGAGCAGTTCTTC.

The sample holds one count of this clone. This chain links TRBV7-9 with TRBJ1-6, with 9 bases identical to TRBD1. J was trimmed by 7 bases and V by 3 bases; bases with no gene match: 7. The germline V gene encodes CDR1 SEHNR and CDR2 FQNEAQ (reference sequence). The CDR3 is 16 amino acids. CDR3 sequence: CASSFSAGQGNSPLHF. The CDR3 region has the DNA TGTGCCAGCAGCTTTAGCGCGGGACAGGGAAATTCACCCCTCCACTTT.

V gene TRBV7-3 combines with J gene TRBJ2-3, with a tentative D call TRBD2 (6 bases). The CDR3 is made up of 14 amino acids. Germline CDR1 is SGHTA and CDR2 is FQGTGA. V was pared by 5 bases and J by 0 bases, with 9 bases between. CDR3 DNA: TGTGCCAGCAGCGTCGGGGGAAGCACAGATACGCAGTATTTT. Translating gives CASSVGGSTDTQYF.

This chain uses TRBV14 with TRBJ2-1, with D perhaps TRBD2 (6 bases). Germline V gene data show CDR1 as SGHDN and CDR2 as FVKESK. Between the trimmed V and J ends, which lost 0 bases and 12 bases, there was a span of 21 bases. The CDR3 covers 16 residues. The DNA for the CDR3 is TGTGCCAGCAGCCAAGATAACCCGGGACTTCGACCAAGGCAGTTCTTC. Encoded protein: CASSQDNPGLRPRQFF.

This chain connects TRBV27 to TRBJ2-3, with 10 nucleotides matching TRBD2. V lost 4 bases and J lost 2; bases outside the gene matches: 12. The CDR3 runs to 18 residues. Germline values: CDR1 MNHEY, CDR2 SMNVEV (reference sequence). DNA for the CDR3: TGTGCCAGCAGTTCAAGGGACAGCGGGAGGGCCGTCACAGATACGCAGTATTTT. Protein product: CASSSRDSGRAVTDTQYF.

The chain joins TRBV12-5 to TRBJ1-1; tentative D call: TRBD1 (5 bases). CDR1 LGHNT and CDR2 FRNRAP come from the germline V gene. The CDR3 runs to 13 residues. Between the trimmed V and J ends, which lost 1 base and 6 bases, there was a span of 9 bases. The CDR3 DNA reads as TGTGCTAGTGGTTTGGGGACATTGCCTGAAGCTTTCTTT. The encoded protein is CASGLGTLPEAFF.

The rearrangement links TRBV6-1 to TRBJ2-1; 8 bases line up with TRBD2. The junction had 15 bases not matched to a gene; V was cut back by 4 bases and J by 7 bases. This CDR3 region has 17 residues. CDR1 is MNHNS, CDR2 SASEGT, per germline. DNA for the CDR3: TGTGCCAGCAGTGGAATCGATGTCGAATTAGCGGGGAATGAGCAGTTCTTC. It encodes CASSGIDVELAGNEQFF.

This clone was picked up one time. The rearrangement links TRBV7-9 to TRBJ1-4; D not certain. This CDR3 spans 16 amino acids. Per germline, CDR1 SEHNR and CDR2 FQNEAQ (reference sequence). The ends were cut back, 5 bases at V and 5 bases at J, with 18 bases in the middle. CDR3 loop: CASSIDRDARNEKLFF. The CDR3 bases are TGTGCCAGCAGCATAGACCGGGATGCGAGAAATGAAAAACTGTTTTTT.

The V gene is TRBV6-1, the J gene TRBJ2-7, with 7 bases matching TRBD1. Trimming at V came to 6 bases and at J to 2 bases, leaving 4 bases not matched to a gene. This CDR3 contains 13 residues. The germline V gene has CDR1 MNHNS and CDR2 SASEGT. The CDR3 protein is CASRGQNTYEQYF. CDR3 DNA sequence: TGTGCCAGCAGGGGACAGAATACCTACGAGCAGTACTTC.

The rearrangement uses TRBV5-1 and TRBJ1-1; tentative D call: TRBD1 (5 bases). Trimming took 0 bases from V and 9 from J, leaving 21 bases between them. Germline values: CDR1 SGHRS, CDR2 YFSETQ. This CDR3 comprises 16 residues. CDR3 sequence: CASSLAGLDSTSKAFF. The CDR3 DNA follows: TGCGCCAGCAGCTTGGCGGGTCTCGACAGCACGAGCAAAGCTTTCTTT.

This clone has a single count. This sequence joins TRBV19 and TRBJ2-7, with TRBD1 identical over 10 bases. Germline lookup yields CDR1 LNHDA and CDR2 SQIVND (reference sequence). The length of the CDR3 is 15 residues. J gave up 4 bases and V 5 bases, and 8 bases lay outside the gene matches. The CDR3 spells CASSPTGGALYEQYF. Written as DNA, the CDR3 is TGTGCCAGTAGTCCGACAGGGGGCGCCTTATACGAGCAGTACTTC.

This clone came up once. This chain joins TRBV27 and TRBJ2-1, with 9 bases fitting TRBD1. CDR1 is MNHEY and CDR2 is SMNVEV in the germline V gene (reference sequence). Trimming at V came to 5 bases and at J to 0 bases, leaving 5 bases not matched to a gene. The CDR3 runs to 16 residues. CDR3 coding DNA: TGTGCCAGCAGTAACGACAGGGGGAGCTCCTACAATGAGCAGTTCTTC. Amino acid sequence: CASSNDRGSSYNEQFF.